This is a list of T cell receptor beta chains from one sample in a study of cytomegalovirus exposure and HLA in healthy donors. Data came from immunoSEQ multiplex PCR; TCRdb stores just in-frame clones and leaves some out. Of under 140,000 clones in the sample, about 86% were seen once. The sequenced sample consisted of PBMCs. All receptors derive from a man between 35 and 55 years old in good health and CMV-seronegative. CDR3s include the opening cysteine and the closing phenylalanine or tryptophan. D genes are given only for firm matches. Some rows have no size entry. The others give once, few or many, or a class for an expanded clone.

TRBV27	TRBD1	.	TRBJ1-1	TGTGCCAGCTGGGACAGGGACACTGAAGCTTTCTTT	CASWDRDTEAFF
TRBV2	.	.	TRBJ1-5	TGTGCCAGCAGTCGACAGAATAGCAATCAGCCCCAGCATTTT	CASSRQNSNQPQHF
TRBV7-6	TRBD1	.	TRBJ1-2	TGTGCCAGCAGCTCCGATCCAGGGGGCTATGGCTACACCTTC	CASSSDPGGYGYTF
TRBV7-2	TRBD1	.	TRBJ1-2	TGTGCCAGCAGCGTAGTAGGCGGACAGGGGGCGTCGGGCTACACCTTC	CASSVVGGQGASGYTF
TRBV7-2	TRBD1	.	TRBJ2-2	TGTGCCAGCAGCTTAGTGAGGACAGGATACACCGGGGAGCTGTTTTTT	CASSLVRTGYTGELFF
TRBV6-1	TRBD1	once	TRBJ1-4	TGTGCCAGCAGTGAAGGGGCAGGGGGCGGGGAAAAACTGTTTTTT	CASSEGAGGGEKLFF
TRBV19	.	.	TRBJ1-4	TGTGCCAGTAGTCCAGACACGGCTGTTAATGAAAAACTGTTTTTT	CASSPDTAVNEKLFF
TRBV20-1	.	.	TRBJ1-2	TGCAGCCCAAAAACTCGCACCTTC	CSPKTRTF
TRBV19	.	few	TRBJ1-5	TGTGCCAGTACTCTGAGGAGTGATGGCAATCAGCCCCAGCATTTT	CASTLRSDGNQPQHF
TRBV15	.	.	TRBJ2-2	TGTGCCACCAAGAGTACGAACACCGGGGAGCTGTTTTTT	CATKSTNTGELFF
TRBV6-1	TRBD1	.	TRBJ2-7	TGTGCCAGCAGTGAAGCTCTGAGGACAGGGAACTCCTACGAGCAGTACTTC	CASSEALRTGNSYEQYF
TRBV30	.	few	TRBJ1-1	TGTGCCTGGGGTTCTTGGCTTGAAGCTTTCTTT	CAWGSWLEAFF